Listed here is a single TCR beta chain. Its antigen is still unknown. Base qualities are not at hand, and no much larger clone is one base apart. The data are from a study of control samples from healthy donors and cancer patients (dated by TCRdb to the early 2020s). V is cut back by 4 bases and J by 0 bases, with 5 bases in the junction unmatched. The germline V gene (reference sequence) supplies CDR1 SEHNR and CDR2 FQNEAQ. Including cysteine and phenylalanine, the CDR3 has 16 amino acids. Only CDR3 DNA remains: 48 bases, in frame from the first base. Libraries were prepared through the immunoSEQ multiplex PCR assay. The clones in this table, taken by TCRdb from immuneACCESS, are in-frame only. Not every clone is retained; where verified, under half of the shortfall comes from an unresolved V gene, and the cause of the rest is unknown. Counted in this sample were more than 95,000 clones; approximately 93% of them appeared once. Approximately 8% of the sample goes to the ten largest clones.

The sequence links TRBV7-9 to TRBJ1-1; TRBD1 matches 10 bases in the middle. What was sequenced was blood. This receptor was obtained from a man aged 18 to 35 in good health. CDR3 protein: CASSSGQGNLNTEAFF. The nucleotides are TGTGCCAGCAGCTCGGGACAGGGGAACTTGAACACTGAAGCTTTCTTT.